The T cell receptor beta chain under discussion was sequenced for a study of monozygotic twins with inflammatory bowel disease. There are 16 residues in the CDR3. In germline, CDR1 is SGHRS, CDR2 YFSETQ. Total RNA from whole blood was isolated with no T cell sorting. No DNA is given; TCRdb re-called the 5' RACE reads and lists each CDR3 protein once. In all, the sample yields 350,000 to 550,000 distinct CDR3 sequences. A note on this clonotype: What it binds is unknown.

The study, taken as a whole, reports: Limited statistical power may explain no repertoire similarity difference between concordant and discordant twins.

Sequenced material: blood. The receptor comes from a human donor with ulcerative colitis or Crohn's disease, or a healthy co-twin of an affected twin (not recorded which). This chain connects TRBV5-1 to TRBJ2-3; TCRdb's D gene call, TRBD2, goes unchecked for lack of DNA. CDR3 amino acids: CASSLVPAGVSDTQYF.